This passage covers 27 T cell receptor beta chains from one sample sequenced in a study of human T cells and chemical hapten exposure (dated by TCRdb to the early 2020s). According to the study, the label for this sample's time point signals: patch test 1, 2 weeks after DPC sensitization. Interpreted using the paper, the treatment or condition label stands for: therapeutic diphenylcyclopropenone sensitization with weekly scalp DPC. Library preparation employed RACE. The reads were generated on a NextSeq 500. TCRdb reanalyzed the raw reads on its own, using fastp at Q25 for trimming and MiXCR for clone calling, and kept in-frame beta chains. For every CDR3 protein sequence, its rows merge into one entry that carries the most common genes and DNA. For this sample the table gives tens of thousands of distinct CDR3 sequences, of which roughly 7.2% were detected only once. Approximately 1.5% of the sample comes from the top ten.

The sequencing used whole blood, collected in connection with sensitization to the hapten diphenylcyclopropenone (DPC). The source of these receptors is a woman in her twenties or thirties with alopecia areata. Some clones in this sample may be carry-over from other donors' samples.

The J gene is TRBJ2-7, the V gene TRBV20-1; 7 positions agree with TRBD1. CDR1 is DFQATT, CDR2 SNEGSKA, per germline (reference sequence). The CDR3 consists of 15 residues. V was pared by 2 bases and J by 3 bases, with 10 bases of the junction left unmatched. The CDR3 sequence: CSARPVTGSNYEQYF. CDR3 DNA: TGCAGTGCTAGACCCGTGACAGGGTCGAACTACGAGCAGTACTTC.

This clonotype was detected a few times. The genes are TRBV30 and TRBJ1-4, with D possibly matching TRBD1 (5 bases). Per germline, CDR1 GTSNPN and CDR2 SVGIG (reference sequence). The CDR3 covers 14 residues. Trimming shortened V by 3 bases and J by 8 bases, and 16 bases separated the two germline ends. The CDR3 sequence: CAWSRRGILEKLFF. The CDR3 DNA reads as TGTGCCTGGAGCAGACGGGGGATATTGGAAAAACTGTTTTTT.

This clonotype was counted many times. The rearrangement uses TRBV9 and TRBJ2-1, with D perhaps TRBD2 (7 bases). Trimming pared 1 base from V and 6 bases from J, leaving 14 bases between. The length of the CDR3 is 15 residues. CDR1 is SGDLS, CDR2 YYNGEE, per germline. The CDR3 loop reads CASSVSGGASNEQFF. CDR3 DNA sequence: TGTGCCAGCAGCGTAAGTGGGGGGGCCAGCAATGAGCAGTTCTTC.

This clonotype was recorded at least ten times. The chain combines TRBV5-1 with TRBJ2-3; 9 bases map to TRBD2. CDR1 and CDR2 (germline): SGHRS, YFSETQ. With V trimmed by 3 bases and J by 5 bases, 7 bases remained unmatched. The CDR3 extends over 15 amino acids. The CDR3 reads CASSSRGGRGDTQYF. The CDR3 DNA reads TGCGCCAGCAGCTCGCGGGGGGGCCGGGGAGATACGCAGTATTTT.

This clonotype was observed many times. The chain has TRBV6-2 or TRBV6-3 and TRBJ2-1; the D gene is possibly TRBD2 (6 bases). The CDR3 runs to 12 residues. Trimming took off 4 bases at V and 9 bases at J, with 10 bases between the two ends. CDR1 and CDR2 from the germline V gene are MNHEY and SVGEGT. The CDR3 nucleotides are TGTGCCAGCAGTTTATCGGGGGTTGAGCAGTTCTTC. This gives the protein CASSLSGVEQFF.

This clonotype was found many times. The V gene is TRBV20-1, the J gene TRBJ1-1; possible D gene TRBD1, 6 bases. The CDR3 has 14 amino acids. Germline V gives CDR1 DFQATT, CDR2 SNEGSKA (reference sequence). Trimming shortened V by 6 bases and J by 3 bases, and 17 bases separated the two germline ends. DNA of the CDR3: TGCAGTGCAAATGAAGCAGGGGATTACACTGAAGCTTTCTTT. Its protein product is CSANEAGDYTEAFF.

Here the CDR3 reads CASLRGHSGANVLTF. For the CDR3, the DNA is TGTGCCAGCCTTCGGGGACACTCTGGGGCCAACGTCCTGACTTTC. V gene TRBV6-1 combines with J gene TRBJ2-6; D possibly corresponds to TRBD1 (6 bases). V was trimmed by 8 bases and J by 0 bases, leaving 11 bases between them. Germline CDR1 and CDR2: MNHNS and SASEGT. CDR3 length: 15 amino acids.

This clonotype was recorded many times. The chain is built from TRBV6-5 and TRBJ1-1; the D gene is possibly TRBD1 (5 bases). The V end was cut by 6 bases, the J end by 1 base, with 12 bases between. CDR1 and CDR2 (germline): MNHEY, SVGAGI. The CDR3 spans 14 residues. The CDR3 here is CASSEQVQNTEAFF. CDR3 nucleotide sequence: TGTGCCAGCAGCGAACAGGTCCAGAACACTGAAGCTTTCTTT.

To note about this clonotype: Relative to the germline gene, one junction end is altered; a read error may explain this. This chain links TRBV6-5 with TRBJ1-5; D not certain. The germline gives CDR1 MNHEY, CDR2 SVGAGI. CDR3 size: 13 residues. The chain's CDR3 is CASSYRRNQAQHF. CDR3 coding DNA: TGTGCCAGCAGTTACAGACGGAATCAGGCCCAGCATTTT.

The chain is built from TRBV7-3 and TRBJ1-2; 8 nucleotides align to TRBD1. The trim removed 1 base at V and 4 bases at J, leaving 23 bases unmatched. The CDR3 extends over 21 amino acids. Germline V CDR1 and CDR2: SGHTA, FQGTGA. The CDR3 nucleotides read TGTGCCAGCAGCTTAAAGCGCCTTCCCCCGGGTCGGACAGGGATCGGCTATGGCTACACCTTC. It yields the protein CASSLKRLPPGRTGIGYGYTF.

This clonotype was counted only a few times. The gene calls are TRBV2 and TRBJ1-3; the D is unclear. CDR1 and CDR2 from the germline V gene are SNHLY and FYNNEI. CDR3 length: 18 residues. V lost 1 base and J 0 bases, leaving 16 bases between the germline ends. CDR3 coding DNA: TGTGCCAGCAGTGAAGGCGGCGCCTTTTTCTTCTCTGGAAACACCATATATTTT. This sequence encodes CASSEGGAFFFSGNTIYF.

On this clonotype: A read error is possible here, since a much larger clone lies one base away. The genes are TRBV6-5 and TRBJ1-1; D is possibly TRBD1 (5 bases). Germline CDR1 is MNHEY and CDR2 is SVGAGI. The CDR3 is 18 residues long. The CDR3 reads CANSYSILGGGSSTEAFF. CDR3 bases: TGTGCCAACAGTTACTCGATATTGGGGGGGGGGAGTTCCACTGAAGCTTTCTTT.

This chain links TRBV6-5 with TRBJ2-3; D gene unclear. The germline V and J ends were trimmed by 7 bases and 0 bases, with 5 bases remaining between them. The CDR3 extends over 12 amino acids. Germline CDR1 and CDR2: MNHEY and SVGAGI. Here the CDR3 reads CASTHSTDTQYF. Written as DNA, the CDR3 is TGTGCCAGCACCCATAGCACAGATACGCAGTATTTT.

This clonotype has a count of ten or more. The V call is TRBV2, the J call TRBJ2-7, with 7 bases that match TRBD1. The germline gives CDR1 SNHLY, CDR2 FYNNEI. Losses at the gene ends were 6 bases for V and 1 base for J; bases not matched to a gene: 6. The CDR3 is 14 amino acids. DNA of the CDR3: TGTGCCAGCAGGAGGGACAGCTTATCCTACGAGCAGTACTTC. Its translation: CASRRDSLSYEQYF. Based on the CDR3 plus reference TRBV2 and TRBJ2-7, the full variable domain is EPEVTQTPSHQVTQMGQEVILRCVPISNHLYFYWYRQILGQKVEFLVSFYNNEISEKSEIFDDQFSVERPDGSNFTLKIRSTKLEDSAMYFCASRRDSLSYEQYFGPGTRLTVT.

There are a few counts of this clonotype. The chain links TRBV14 to TRBJ2-7; the match to TRBD1 covers 7 bases. The CDR3 extends over 12 amino acids. Germline-derived CDR1 and CDR2 are SGHDN and FVKESK. Trimming at V came to 5 bases and at J to 6 bases, leaving 4 bases not matched to a gene. The DNA of the CDR3 is TGTGCCAGCAGCACGGGACAGTCCGAGCAGTACTTC. Its translation is CASSTGQSEQYF.

This sequence joins TRBV7-2 and TRBJ2-3; 8 bases map to TRBD2. V trimming: 5 bases; J trimming: 9 bases; junction bases outside the gene matches: 22. This CDR3 has 18 residues. Germline loops: CDR1 SGHTA, CDR2 FQGNSA. CDR3 protein: CASSPLVEWRGAPGTQYF. The CDR3 DNA reads as TGTGCCAGCAGCCCACTAGTTGAATGGCGGGGGGCTCCCGGGACGCAGTATTTT.

This clonotype was detected ten times or more. This chain connects TRBV2 to TRBJ1-1; D is unclear. The germline CDR1 and CDR2 sequences are SNHLY and FYNNEI. V was cut by 2 bases and J by 5 bases, with 12 bases left in between. CDR3 length: 14 amino acids. The CDR3 region has the DNA TGTGCCAGCAGTGAAAGGGAGGGTCGGACTGAAGCTTTCTTT. This gives the protein CASSEREGRTEAFF.

In its sample, this clonotype was seen a few times. This rearrangement joins TRBV20-1 to TRBJ2-4, with 13 bases matching TRBD2. The J segment lost 1 base and the V segment lost 6 bases, leaving 6 bases of the junction unmatched. The length of the CDR3 is 16 residues. Per germline, CDR1 DFQATT and CDR2 SNEGSKA (reference sequence). In nucleotides, the CDR3 is TGCAGTGCGGAGGGACTAGCGGGGAGGGCCAAAAACATTCAGTACTTC. Translated: CSAEGLAGRAKNIQYF.

Remarks on this clonotype: This may be a read error: a much more frequent sequence differs by one nucleotide. V is TRBV12-3 or TRBV12-4 and J is TRBJ2-6; D is possibly TRBD1 or TRBD2 (6 bases each). The CDR3 is 19 amino acids. The CDR3 loop reads CASTIPPGTARPGANVLSF. The CDR3, as DNA: TGTGCCAGCACCATCCCCCCCGGGACGGCGCGTCCGGGGGCCAACGTCCTGTCTTTC.

This clonotype was seen repeatedly, ten times or more. The chain links TRBV12-3 or TRBV12-4 to TRBJ1-5; maybe TRBD1 (6 bases). CDR3 length equals 18 residues. Trimming removed 10 bases from V and 0 bases from J, with 25 bases in between. The CDR3 coding sequence is TGTGCCACCCCACTCGGACGGGGGGCCCTTCATAGCAATCAGCCCCAGCATTTT. Encoded protein: CATPLGRGALHSNQPQHF.

This clonotype was seen ten or more times. The chain carries TRBV20-1 and TRBJ1-1; D not resolved. The CDR3 spans 12 residues. CDR1 is DFQATT and CDR2 is SNEGSKA in the germline V gene (reference sequence). Trimming took off 8 bases at V and 2 bases at J, with 12 bases between the two ends. CDR3 nucleotide sequence: TGCAGTACAACAGTTACTAACACTGAAGCTTTCTTT. Its translation is CSTTVTNTEAFF.

The chain links TRBV20-1 to TRBJ2-3; D ambiguous. V gave up 5 bases and J gave up 0 bases, with 3 bases separating them. There are 11 residues in the CDR3. CDR1 DFQATT and CDR2 SNEGSKA come from the germline V gene (reference sequence). The CDR3 nucleotides read TGCAGTGCTCCCAGCACAGATACGCAGTATTTT. Protein sequence: CSAPSTDTQYF.

This clonotype came up a few times. CDR3 DNA: TGTGCCAGCAGCTTAGGAGCCTCCTCCTACGAGCAGTACTTC. This sequence encodes CASSLGASSYEQYF. The chain recombines TRBV7-9 with TRBJ2-7; D not resolved. V was trimmed by 1 base and J by 0 bases, leaving 7 bases between them. The CDR3 spans 14 residues. Germline V gene data show CDR1 as SEHNR and CDR2 as FQNEAQ (reference sequence).

This clonotype was observed at least ten times. The V and J genes are TRBV7-3 and TRBJ2-3, with 10 bases fitting TRBD2. The CDR3 runs 18 residues. Unmatched junction bases numbered 11, after V lost 1 base and J lost 4 bases. The germline V gene has CDR1 SGHTA and CDR2 FQGTGA. The CDR3 region has the DNA TGTGCCAGCAGCTTAAGTCCGTTTAGCGGGGGGTCCCCAGATACGCAGTATTTT. Amino acids: CASSLSPFSGGSPDTQYF.

This clonotype occurred a few times. V usage is TRBV7-9 and J usage is TRBJ1-1; a weak D match, TRBD1 (6 bases). The CDR3 has 17 residues. Deletions cut 0 bases from V and 5 bases from J, with 19 bases between. Germline assignment: CDR1 SEHNR and CDR2 FQNEAQ (reference sequence). The CDR3 region has the DNA TGTGCCAGCAGCTTAGCCGGCGGGGACAATAGTTGGACTGAAGCTTTCTTT. Protein sequence: CASSLAGGDNSWTEAFF.

J is TRBJ2-3 and V is TRBV20-1, with D perhaps TRBD2 (6 bases). The V gene lost 4 bases and the J gene lost 1 base, with 15 bases spanning the gap. The germline gives CDR1 DFQATT, CDR2 SNEGSKA (reference sequence). The CDR3 runs to 15 residues. The DNA for the CDR3 is TGCAGTGCTAACCGCGGGGAGAGGGGCACAGATACGCAGTATTTT. Translation gives CSANRGERGTDTQYF.

The chain carries TRBV18 and TRBJ2-5; D gene uncertain. Trimming left V 5 bases short and J 2 bases short, with 9 bases between. Germline V gene lookup returns CDR1 KGHSH and CDR2 LQKENI. This CDR3 region has 13 residues. Here the CDR3 reads CASSSIVQETQYF. The CDR3 DNA sequence: TGTGCCAGCTCAAGCATTGTGCAAGAGACCCAGTACTTC.